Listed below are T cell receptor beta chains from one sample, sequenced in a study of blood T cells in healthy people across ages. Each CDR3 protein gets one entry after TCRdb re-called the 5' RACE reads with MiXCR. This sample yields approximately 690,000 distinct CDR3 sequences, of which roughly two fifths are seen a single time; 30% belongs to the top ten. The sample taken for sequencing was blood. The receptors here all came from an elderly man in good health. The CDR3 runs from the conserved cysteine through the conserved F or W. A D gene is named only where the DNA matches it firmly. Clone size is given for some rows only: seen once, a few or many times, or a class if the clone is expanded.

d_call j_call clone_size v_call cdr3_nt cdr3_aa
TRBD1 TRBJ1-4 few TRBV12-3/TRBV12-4 TGTGCCAGCAGCGACAGGGAGAGGGAAAAACTGTTTTTT CASSDREREKLFF
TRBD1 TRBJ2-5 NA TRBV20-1 TGCAGTGCTAGGGACAGGGGGCACGGGGAGACCCAGTACTTC CSARDRGHGETQYF
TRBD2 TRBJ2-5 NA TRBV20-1 TGCAGTGCTAGAGGGCTGGGACTAGCGGGGGGATACTACAATGAGCAGTACTTC CSARGLGLAGGYYNEQYF
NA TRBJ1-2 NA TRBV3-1 TGTGCCAGCAGCCGAAGCGCGGTGGGGTCCTATGGCTACACCTTC CASSRSAVGSYGYTF
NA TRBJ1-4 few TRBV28 TGTGCCAGCAGTCTCGCCACTCAGGGCGGAAAACTGTTTTTT CASSLATQGGKLFF
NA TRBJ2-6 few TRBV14 TGTGCCAGCAGCCCCCATATAGGGACTCTTTTCTCTGGGGCCAACGTCCTGACTTTC CASSPHIGTLFSGANVLTF
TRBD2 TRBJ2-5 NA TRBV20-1 TGCAGTGCTAGTGGTGCGGGGACTAAAGAGACCCAGTACTTC CSASGAGTKETQYF
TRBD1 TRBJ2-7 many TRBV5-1 TGCGCCAGCAGCTGGGGGCCCGGGACAGGGACTTACGAGCAGTACTTC CASSWGPGTGTYEQYF
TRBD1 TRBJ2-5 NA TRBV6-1 TGTGCCAGCAGTCACTACGACAGGGTCCAAGAGACCCAGTACTTC CASSHYDRVQETQYF
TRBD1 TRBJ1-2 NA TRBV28 TGTGCCAGCAGTCCTACCGTTGGGACAGGTCATGGCTACACCTTC CASSPTVGTGHGYTF
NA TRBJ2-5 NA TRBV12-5 TGTGCTAGTGGTTTAGCAGTAAAAGAGACCCAGTACTTC CASGLAVKETQYF
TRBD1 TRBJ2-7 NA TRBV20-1 TGCAGTGCTAGAGGGACAGGGGTTCCCTACGAGCAGTACTTC CSARGTGVPYEQYF
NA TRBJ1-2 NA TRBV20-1 TGCAGTGCTACTATTATAGCTAACTATGGCTACACCTTC CSATIIANYGYTF
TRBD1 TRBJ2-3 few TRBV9 TGTGCCAGCAGCGCCACGGGGACAGGACCACGCGCTGATACGCAGTATTTT CASSATGTGPRADTQYF
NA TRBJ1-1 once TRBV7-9 TGTGCCAGCACCACGGGACACCTAATGAACACTGAAGCTTTCTTT CASTTGHLMNTEAFF
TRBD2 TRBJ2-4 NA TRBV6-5 TGTGCCAGCAGTTACTCGTCGGGGAGCGGGAGAACCAAAAACATTCGGTACTTC CASSYSSGSGRTKNIRYF
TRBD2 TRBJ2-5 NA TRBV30 TGTGCCTGGAGTTCACGTCGGGGACTAGCGGGAGTTCAAGAGACCCAGTACTTC CAWSSRRGLAGVQETQYF
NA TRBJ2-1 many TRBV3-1 TGTGCCAGCAGCCCTAGGGGCAACTACAATGAGCAGTTCTTC CASSPRGNYNEQFF
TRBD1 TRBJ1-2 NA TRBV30 TGTGCCTGGAGCGAGAGGGACAGGGGGCTTGGTGGCTACACCTTC CAWSERDRGLGGYTF
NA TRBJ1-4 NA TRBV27 TGTGCCAGCAGTCATGACCCCAACGTCGAAAAACTGTTTTTT CASSHDPNVEKLFF
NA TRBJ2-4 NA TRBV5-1 TGCGCCAGCAGCTTGGAGCCGGATAACAATGAGCAGTACTTC CASSLEPDNNEQYF
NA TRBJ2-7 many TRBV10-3 TGTGCCATCAGAGATCAGGCGGTTGCCCACGAGCAGTACTTC CAIRDQAVAHEQYF
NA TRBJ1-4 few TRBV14 TGTGCCAGCAGCCAAGACGCGACAGTGGCTGAAAAACTGTTTTTT CASSQDATVAEKLFF
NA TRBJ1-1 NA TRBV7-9 TGTGCCAGCAGCAAGCTCTTGGGTGAAGCTTTCTTT CASSKLLGEAFF
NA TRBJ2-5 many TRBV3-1 TGTGCCAGCAGCCAAGATCGAGCCACGAGGGCCCAGTACTTC CASSQDRATRAQYF
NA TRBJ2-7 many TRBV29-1 TGCAGCGTCCGGGACACCTTCTACGAGCAGTACTTC CSVRDTFYEQYF
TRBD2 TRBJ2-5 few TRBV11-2 TGTGCCAGCAGCTCCCCCGGGGGGGCCCAAGAGACCCAGTACTTC CASSSPGGAQETQYF
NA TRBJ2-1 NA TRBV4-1 TGCGCCAGCAGCCCCGAGAGGGTGGAGGAGACCCAGTTCTTC CASSPERVEETQFF
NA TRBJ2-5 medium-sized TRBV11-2 TGTGCCAGCAGCTTAGAATGGCAGCGGAAGCAAGAGACCCAGTACTTC CASSLEWQRKQETQYF
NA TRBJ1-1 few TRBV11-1 TGTGCCAGCAGCCCCCAGGCCTGGGAGACTGAAGCTTTCTTT CASSPQAWETEAFF
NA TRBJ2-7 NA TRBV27 TGTGCCAGCAGTTTCGGGGGTGACACCCCCTACGAGCAGTACTTC CASSFGGDTPYEQYF
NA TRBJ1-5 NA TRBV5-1 TGCGCCAGCAGCTCGGGAGAAGGAGGCAATCAGCCCCAGCATTTT CASSSGEGGNQPQHF
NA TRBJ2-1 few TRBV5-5 TGTGCCAGCAGTAATGCGGGGACCTACAATGAGCAGTTCTTC CASSNAGTYNEQFF
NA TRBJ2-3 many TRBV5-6 TGTGCCAGCAGCTCTTTTTCGACCCAAGATACGCAGTATTTT CASSSFSTQDTQYF
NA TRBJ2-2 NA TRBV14 TGTGCCAGCAGCCAAGATCAGGGGCCGGGGGAGCTGTTTTTT CASSQDQGPGELFF
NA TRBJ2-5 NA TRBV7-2 TGTGCCAGCAGTCTCGGACCTCTGGGGACCCAGTACTTC CASSLGPLGTQYF